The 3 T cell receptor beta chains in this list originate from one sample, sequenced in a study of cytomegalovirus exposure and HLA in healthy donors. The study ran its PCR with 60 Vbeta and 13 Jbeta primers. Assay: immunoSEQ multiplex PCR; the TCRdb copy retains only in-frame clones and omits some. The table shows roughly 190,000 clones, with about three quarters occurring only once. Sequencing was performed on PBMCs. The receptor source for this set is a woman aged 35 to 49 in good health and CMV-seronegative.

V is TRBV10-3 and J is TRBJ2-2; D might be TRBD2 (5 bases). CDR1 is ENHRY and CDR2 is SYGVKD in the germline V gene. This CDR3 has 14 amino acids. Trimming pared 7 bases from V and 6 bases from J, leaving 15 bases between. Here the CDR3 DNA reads TGTGCCATCACCGAGAGGGAGTCAGCCGGGGAGCTGTTTTTT. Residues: CAITERESAGELFF.

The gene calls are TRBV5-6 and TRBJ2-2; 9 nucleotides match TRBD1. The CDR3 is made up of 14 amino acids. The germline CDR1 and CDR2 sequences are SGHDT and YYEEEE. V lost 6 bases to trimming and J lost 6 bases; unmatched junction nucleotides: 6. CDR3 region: CASNLRDRAGELFF. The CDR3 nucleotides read TGTGCCAGCAACCTCCGGGACAGGGCCGGGGAGCTGTTTTTT.

DNA for the CDR3: TGTGCCAGCGTCTATAGGAGACAGACCGTCTATGGCTACACCTTC. This encodes CASVYRRQTVYGYTF. The genes are TRBV5-6 and TRBJ1-2, with D possibly being TRBD1 (5 bases). The germline CDR1 and CDR2 sequences are SGHDT and YYEEEE. This CDR3 region has 15 residues. The V and J ends lost 7 bases and 4 bases respectively, with 20 bases between them.